The sequence of this T cell receptor (beta chain) was determined in a study of blood T cell repertoires in COVID-19. Seattle patients were enrolled during active infection and followed longitudinally. The CDR3 runs to 13 residues. The V gene lost 6 bases and the J gene lost 3 bases, with 11 bases spanning the gap. Germline V gene sequence: CDR1 ENHRY, CDR2 SYGVKD. Original data processing: Amplification of reference gene primers provided the estimated nucleated cell counts. This table comes from immunoSEQ multiplex PCR, and its TCRdb copy is limited to in-frame clones, with some not included. The DNA was the basis for D and trimming; V, J and clone size are from that table. The profile shows 300,000 to 450,000 clones, around 87% of them singletons.

The gene calls are TRBV10-3 and TRBJ1-2; no definite D call. The sequence derives from a woman aged 55-69 years with COVID-19, enrolled during active disease. Sequencing input: peripheral blood. CDR3 amino acids: CAIRASSDYGYTF. The CDR3 DNA is TGTGCCATCAGGGCGTCAAGCGACTATGGCTACACCTTC.